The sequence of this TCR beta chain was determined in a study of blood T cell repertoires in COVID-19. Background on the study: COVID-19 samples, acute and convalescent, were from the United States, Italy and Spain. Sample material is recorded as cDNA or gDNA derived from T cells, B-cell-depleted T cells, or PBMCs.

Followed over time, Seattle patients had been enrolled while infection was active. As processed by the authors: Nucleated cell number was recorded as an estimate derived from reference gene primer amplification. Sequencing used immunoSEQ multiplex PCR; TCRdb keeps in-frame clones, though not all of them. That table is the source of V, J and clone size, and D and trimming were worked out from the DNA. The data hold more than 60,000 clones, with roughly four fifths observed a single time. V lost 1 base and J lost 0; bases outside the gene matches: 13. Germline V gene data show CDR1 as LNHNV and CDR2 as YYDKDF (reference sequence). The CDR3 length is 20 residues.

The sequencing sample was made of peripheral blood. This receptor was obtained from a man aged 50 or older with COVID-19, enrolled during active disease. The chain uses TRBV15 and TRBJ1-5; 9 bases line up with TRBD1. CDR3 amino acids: CATSRGLAGQGGISNQPQHF. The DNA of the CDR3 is TGTGCCACCAGCAGAGGGTTGGCGGGACAGGGAGGGATTAGCAATCAGCCCCAGCATTTT.